Sequencing of this T cell receptor beta chain was carried out in a study of early T cells in non-severe SARS-CoV-2 infection. TCRdb fed the 5' RACE reads into MiXCR, producing one record per CDR3 protein. The table has approximately 97,000 distinct CDR3 sequences, 13% seen once. The sample holds a few counts of this clonotype. J lost 2 bases, V lost 6 bases, and 7 bases had no gene match. CDR3 length equals 15 residues. Germline CDR1 reads MDHEN; CDR2 reads SYDVKM. Sequenced input: whole blood. The sequence was collected from an adult who was a healthcare worker with PCR-confirmed SARS-CoV-2 infection or an uninfected control (not recorded which). The J gene is TRBJ2-1, the V gene TRBV28; 7 bases line up with TRBD2. The CDR3 loop is CASRDGGVTYNEQFF. The CDR3 nucleotides read TGTGCCAGCAGGGATGGGGGGGTAACCTACAATGAGCAGTTCTTC.